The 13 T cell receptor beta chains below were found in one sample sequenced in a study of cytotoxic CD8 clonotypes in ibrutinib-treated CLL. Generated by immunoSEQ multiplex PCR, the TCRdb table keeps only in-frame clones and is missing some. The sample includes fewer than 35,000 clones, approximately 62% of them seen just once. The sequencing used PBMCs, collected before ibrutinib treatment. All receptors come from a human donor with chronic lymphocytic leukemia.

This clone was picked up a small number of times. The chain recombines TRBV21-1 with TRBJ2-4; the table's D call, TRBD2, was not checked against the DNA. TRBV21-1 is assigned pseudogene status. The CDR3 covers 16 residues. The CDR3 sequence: CASSKVFVEPRSIQYF. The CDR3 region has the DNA TGTGCCAGCAGCAAGGTCTTTGTCGAACCTAGAAGCATTCAGTACTTC.

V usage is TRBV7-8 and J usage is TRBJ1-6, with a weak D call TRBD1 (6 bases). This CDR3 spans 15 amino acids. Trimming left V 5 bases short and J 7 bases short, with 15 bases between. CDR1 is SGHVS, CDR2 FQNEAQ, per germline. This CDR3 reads CASSLGGAGNSPLHF. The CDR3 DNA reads TGTGCCAGCAGCCTAGGGGGGGCTGGGAATTCACCCCTCCACTTT.

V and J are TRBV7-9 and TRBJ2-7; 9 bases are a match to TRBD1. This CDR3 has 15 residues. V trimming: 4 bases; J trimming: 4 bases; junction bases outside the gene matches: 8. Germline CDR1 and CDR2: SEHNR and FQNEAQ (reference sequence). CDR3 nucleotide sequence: TGTGCCAGCAGCTCCCGGACAGGGGCGACTTACGAGCAGTACTTC. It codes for CASSSRTGATYEQYF.

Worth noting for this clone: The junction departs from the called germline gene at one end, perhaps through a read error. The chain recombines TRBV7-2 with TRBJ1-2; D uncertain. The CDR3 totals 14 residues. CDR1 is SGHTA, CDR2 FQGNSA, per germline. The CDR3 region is CASSSSRGGYDYTF. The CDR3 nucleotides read TGTGCCAGCAGCTCCTCTCGGGGTGGCTATGACTACACCTTC.

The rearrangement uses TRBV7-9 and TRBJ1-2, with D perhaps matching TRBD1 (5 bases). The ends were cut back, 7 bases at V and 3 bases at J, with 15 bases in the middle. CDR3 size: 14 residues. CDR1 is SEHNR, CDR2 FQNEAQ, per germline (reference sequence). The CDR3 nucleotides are TGTGCCAGCACCCTGACAGACGCTTACTATGGCTACACCTTC. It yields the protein CASTLTDAYYGYTF. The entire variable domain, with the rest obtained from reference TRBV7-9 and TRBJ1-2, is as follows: DTGVSQNPRHKITKRGQNVTFRCDPISEHNRLYWYRQTLGQGPEFLTYFQNEAQLEKSRLLSDRFSAERPKGSFSTLEIQRTEQGDSAMYLCASTLTDAYYGYTFGSGTRLTVV.

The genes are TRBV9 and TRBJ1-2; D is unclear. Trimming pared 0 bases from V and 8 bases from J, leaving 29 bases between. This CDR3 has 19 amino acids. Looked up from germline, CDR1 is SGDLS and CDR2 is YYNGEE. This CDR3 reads CASSVAYKGAGGLVSGYTF. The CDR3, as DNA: TGTGCCAGCAGCGTAGCGTATAAGGGTGCCGGAGGGCTGGTCTCCGGCTACACCTTC. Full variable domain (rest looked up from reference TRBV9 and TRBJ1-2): DSGVTQTPKHLITATGQRVTLRCSPRSGDLSVYWYQQSLDQGLQFLIQYYNGEERAKGNILERFSAQQFPDLHSELNLSSLELGDSALYFCASSVAYKGAGGLVSGYTFGSGTRLTVV.

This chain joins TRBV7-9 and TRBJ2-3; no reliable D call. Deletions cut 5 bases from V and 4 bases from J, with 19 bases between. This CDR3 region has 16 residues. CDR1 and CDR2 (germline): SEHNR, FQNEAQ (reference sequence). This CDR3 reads CASSPPTTIGADTQYF. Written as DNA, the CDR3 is TGTGCCAGCAGCCCGCCGACAACAATCGGAGCAGATACGCAGTATTTT.

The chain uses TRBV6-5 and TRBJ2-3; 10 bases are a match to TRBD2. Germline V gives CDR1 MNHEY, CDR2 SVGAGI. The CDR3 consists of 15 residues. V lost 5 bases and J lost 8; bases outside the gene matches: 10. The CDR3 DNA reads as TGTGCCAGCAGTCCTGCTAGCGGGGGATCCATTACGCAGTATTTT. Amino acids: CASSPASGGSITQYF.

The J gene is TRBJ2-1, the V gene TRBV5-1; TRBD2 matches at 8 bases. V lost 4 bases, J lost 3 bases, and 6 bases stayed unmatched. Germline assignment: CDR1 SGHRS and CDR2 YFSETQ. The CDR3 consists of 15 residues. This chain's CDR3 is CASSLTGTSYNEQFF. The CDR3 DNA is TGCGCCAGCAGCCTAACCGGGACTAGCTACAATGAGCAGTTCTTC. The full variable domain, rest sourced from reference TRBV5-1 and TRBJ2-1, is KAGVTQTPRYLIKTRGQQVTLSCSPISGHRSVSWYQQTPGQGLQFLFEYFSETQRNKGNFPGRFSGRQFSNSRSEMNVSTLELGDSALYLCASSLTGTSYNEQFFGPGTRLTVL.

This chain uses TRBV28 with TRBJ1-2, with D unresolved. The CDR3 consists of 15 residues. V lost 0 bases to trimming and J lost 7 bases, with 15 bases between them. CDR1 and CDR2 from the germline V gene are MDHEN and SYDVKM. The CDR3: CASSLWDRVVSGYTF. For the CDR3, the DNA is TGTGCCAGCAGTTTATGGGACCGCGTTGTCAGTGGCTACACCTTC.

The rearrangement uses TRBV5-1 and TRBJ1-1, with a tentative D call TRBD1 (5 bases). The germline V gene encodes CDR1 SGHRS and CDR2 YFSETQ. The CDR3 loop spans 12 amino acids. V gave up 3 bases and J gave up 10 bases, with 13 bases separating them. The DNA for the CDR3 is TGCGCCAGCAGCTCGAAGGGGAGTGGAGCTTTCTTT. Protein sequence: CASSSKGSGAFF.

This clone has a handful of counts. The DNA of the CDR3 is TGTGCCACCAGCAGAGACCGGGAGGCTACAGATACGCAGTATTTT. Its translation: CATSRDREATDTQYF. This rearrangement joins TRBV15 to TRBJ2-3, with 7 bases lining up with TRBD2. CDR1 and CDR2 from the germline V gene are LNHNV and YYDKDF (reference sequence). This CDR3 region has 15 residues. V dropped 0 bases and J dropped 3; count of bases not matched to a gene: 3.

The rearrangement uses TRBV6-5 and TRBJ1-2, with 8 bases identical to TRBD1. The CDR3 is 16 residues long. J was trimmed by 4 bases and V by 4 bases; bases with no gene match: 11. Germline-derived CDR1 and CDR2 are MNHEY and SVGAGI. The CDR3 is CASSLSSGTGFYGYTF. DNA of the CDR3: TGTGCCAGCAGTTTGAGTTCCGGGACAGGATTCTATGGCTACACCTTC.